These T cell receptor beta chains were read from a single sample in a study of monozygotic twins with inflammatory bowel disease. After re-calling the 5' RACE reads, TCRdb lists one entry per CDR3 protein, DNA absent. Here the sample table reports approximately 400,000 distinct CDR3 sequences. The sequenced sample was blood. Receptor source: a human donor with ulcerative colitis or Crohn's disease, or a healthy co-twin of an affected twin (not recorded which). CDR3s include the opening cysteine and the closing phenylalanine or tryptophan.

14	TRBV7-9	TRBJ1-2	CASSLGVQSKGYTF
12	TRBV6-5	TRBJ2-7	CASRKETYEQYF
11	TRBV7-6	TRBJ2-7	CAPPITYEQYF
12	TRBV10-3	TRBJ1-5	CAITDGNQPQHF
14	TRBV14	TRBJ1-6	CASSPLGGHSPLHF
16	TRBV7-9	TRBJ1-2	CASIEGLSTADYGYTF
16	TRBV7-9	TRBJ2-6	CASSLAPKSGANVLTF
15	TRBV20-1	TRBJ2-7	CSASPLGLAVGEQYF
16	TRBV6-4	TRBJ2-1	CASSSSSGGSYNEQFF
15	TRBV4-1	TRBJ2-1	CASSLGTGPYNEQFF
15	TRBV6-1	TRBJ1-6	CASSMTVGYNSPLHF
15	TRBV5-1	TRBJ1-2	CASSSRWDSGYGYTF
13	TRBV29-1	TRBJ2-1	CSVRQALGYEQFF
13	TRBV20-1	TRBJ2-5	CSAGLTSGETQYF
14	TRBV6-1	TRBJ1-1	CASEGGTPNTEAFF
15	TRBV3-1	TRBJ1-6	CASSAAGDSNSPLHF
13	TRBV19	TRBJ1-4	CASSGQGREKLFF
16	TRBV10-3	TRBJ2-1	CAISGASGRVYNEQFF
14	TRBV4-1	TRBJ2-7	CASSQDRDTYEQYF
14	TRBV3-1	TRBJ1-1	CASSPRQGRTEAFF
14	TRBV7-2	TRBJ2-2	CASTLKQGFGELFF
15	TRBV5-6	TRBJ2-5	CASSLRAGGLETQYF
16	TRBV7-2	TRBJ2-7	CASSLGGLAGLSEQYF
11	TRBV29-1	TRBJ1-4	CSVAIGEKLFF
21	TRBV18	TRBJ2-1	CASFRVAVAGLVQNLYNEQFF
13	TRBV5-6	TRBJ2-3	CASSRDRTDTQYF
13	TRBV12-3/TRBV12-4	TRBJ2-7	CASSSTSGREQYF
14	TRBV5-6	TRBJ2-7	CASSSVGGDYEQYF
15	TRBV6-1	TRBJ2-7	CASSPRQTGASEQYF
13	TRBV5-6	TRBJ1-1	CASTGHMNTEAFF
20	TRBV5-6	TRBJ2-5	CASSRGLAGGRSRFQETQYF
18	TRBV4-2	TRBJ2-3	CASSQESAAGGNTDTQYF
15	TRBV28	TRBJ1-2	CASSFMDRDSYGYTF
15	TRBV6-1	TRBJ2-4	CASGTGRLAKNIQYF
12	TRBV10-3	TRBJ2-1	CAISSSLREQFF
14	TRBV5-1	TRBJ2-6	CASSAGLGANVLTF
13	TRBV7-9	TRBJ2-2	CASSSGGTGELFF
14	TRBV12-3/TRBV12-4	TRBJ1-2	CASGAPGQGGGYTF
14	TRBV12-3/TRBV12-4	TRBJ1-1	CASSLSGVDTEAFF
14	TRBV29-1	TRBJ1-4	CSAMVGGTNEKLFF
13	TRBV7-2	TRBJ1-2	CASSLQASYGYTF
15	TRBV11-2	TRBJ1-1	CASSSGRTGGLEAFF
14	TRBV20-1	TRBJ2-7	CSVGTSGTPYEQYF
15	TRBV6-2/TRBV6-3	TRBJ1-4	CASSYGQTRNEKLFF
14	TRBV2	TRBJ1-5	CASSDKASNQPQHF
17	TRBV5-1	TRBJ2-2	CASSLDLARVNTGELFF
15	TRBV4-1	TRBJ2-5	CASSQPWGSQETQYF
15	TRBV5-1	TRBJ2-3	CASSLAELGTDTQYF
15	TRBV28	TRBJ1-2	CASSWGVGMAYGYTF
17	TRBV25-1	TRBJ2-7	CASSGHQGIPGWYEQYF
14	TRBV7-9	TRBJ2-2	CASSFSENTGELFF
16	TRBV28	TRBJ1-1	CASSWRDRHMNTEAFF
13	TRBV14	TRBJ2-7	CASSQDLGSEQYF
16	TRBV20-1	TRBJ2-1	CSARLAGGRGVNEQFF
15	TRBV5-8	TRBJ2-5	CASSLEGTGGETQYF